These 5 T cell receptor beta chains came from one sample sequenced in a study of T-cell memory formation after mild COVID-19. One entry per CDR3 protein, called by TCRdb with MiXCR from the 5' RACE reads. Of 470,000 or so distinct CDR3 sequences in the sample, 15% to 20% were seen once. Sample: PBMCs or a T cell subset sorted from them (not recorded which). These receptors all stem from a man aged 18 to 29 who had mild COVID-19 (a few samples of this study predate the infection). Cell type and time point are not known.

This clonotype was counted a few times. The rearrangement links TRBV6-2 or TRBV6-3 to TRBJ2-7; 7 bases align to TRBD1. V was clipped by 0 bases and J by 5 bases; unmatched bases: 10. This CDR3 spans 16 amino acids. Germline V gene lookup returns CDR1 MNHEY and CDR2 SVGEGT. The CDR3 spells CASSYSGSQGSHEQYV. For the CDR3, the DNA is TGTGCCAGCAGTTACTCCGGCTCACAGGGGAGCCACGAGCAGTACGTC.

The CDR3, as DNA: TGTGCCAGCAGCTTAGGCCGGGGGAACTATGGCTACACCTTC. Protein product: CASSLGRGNYGYTF. V gene TRBV7-2 combines with J gene TRBJ1-2, with D perhaps TRBD1 (5 bases). The CDR3 consists of 14 residues. Trimming pared 1 base from V and 2 bases from J, leaving 8 bases between. Germline V gene sequence: CDR1 SGHTA, CDR2 FQGNSA.

The CDR3 coding sequence is TGTGCCTGGAGTGAGGGAGCCTCTAGTCCAGATACGCAGTATTTT. Translation: CAWSEGASSPDTQYF. The chain couples TRBV30 to TRBJ2-3, with D perhaps matching TRBD2 (5 bases). The CDR3 is 15 amino acids. V was cut by 1 base and J by 4 bases, with 15 bases left in between. Germline V gene sequence: CDR1 GTSNPN, CDR2 SVGIG (reference sequence).

The chain has TRBV7-2 and TRBJ1-1; TRBD1 agrees at 7 bases. This CDR3 has 14 residues. Trimming took 4 bases from V and 0 from J; bases not matched to a gene: 2. CDR1 SGHTA and CDR2 FQGNSA come from the germline V gene. CDR3 sequence reads: CASSWGQLNTEAFF. The CDR3 DNA reads TGTGCCAGCAGCTGGGGACAGTTGAACACTGAAGCTTTCTTT.

The V call is TRBV16, the J call TRBJ2-7; D unclear. V shed 0 bases and J shed 2 bases, with 14 bases lying between them. Germline-derived CDR1 and CDR2 are KGHSY and FQNENV. The CDR3 spans 16 residues. The CDR3 DNA sequence: TGTGCCAGCAGCCAATCAATAGGGCAGACCACCTACGAGCAGTACTTC. Its protein product is CASSQSIGQTTYEQYF.